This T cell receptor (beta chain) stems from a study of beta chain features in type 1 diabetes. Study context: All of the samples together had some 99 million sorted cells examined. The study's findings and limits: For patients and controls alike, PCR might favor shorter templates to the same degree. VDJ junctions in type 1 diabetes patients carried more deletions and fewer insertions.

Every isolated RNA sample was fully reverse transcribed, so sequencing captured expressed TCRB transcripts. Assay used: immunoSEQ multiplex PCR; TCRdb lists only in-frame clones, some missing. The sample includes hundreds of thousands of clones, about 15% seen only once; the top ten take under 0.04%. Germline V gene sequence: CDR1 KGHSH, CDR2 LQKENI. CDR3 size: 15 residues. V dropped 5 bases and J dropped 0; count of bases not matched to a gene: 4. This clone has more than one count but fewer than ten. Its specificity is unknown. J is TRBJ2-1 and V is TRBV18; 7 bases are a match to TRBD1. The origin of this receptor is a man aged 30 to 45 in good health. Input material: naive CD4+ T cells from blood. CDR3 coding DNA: TGTGCCAGCTCAGAGGGACAGAGCTCCTACAATGAGCAGTTCTTC. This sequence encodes CASSEGQSSYNEQFF.